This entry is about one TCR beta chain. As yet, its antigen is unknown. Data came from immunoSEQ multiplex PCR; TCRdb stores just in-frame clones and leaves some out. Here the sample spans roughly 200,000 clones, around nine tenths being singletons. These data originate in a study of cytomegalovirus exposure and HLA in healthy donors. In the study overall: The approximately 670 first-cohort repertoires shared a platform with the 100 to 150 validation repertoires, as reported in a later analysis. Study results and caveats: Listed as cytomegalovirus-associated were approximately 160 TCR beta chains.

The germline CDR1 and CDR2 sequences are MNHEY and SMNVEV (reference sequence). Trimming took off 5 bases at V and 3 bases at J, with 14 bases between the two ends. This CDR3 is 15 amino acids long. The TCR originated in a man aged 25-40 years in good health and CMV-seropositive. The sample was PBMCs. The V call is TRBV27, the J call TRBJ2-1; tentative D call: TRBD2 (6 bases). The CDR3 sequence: CASSPRGLDYNEQFF. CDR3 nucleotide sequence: TGTGCCAGCAGTCCCCGGGGACTGGACTACAATGAGCAGTTCTTC.